This TCR beta chain appears in the sequencing data of a study of CD8 T cells in ankylosing spondylitis. General study findings and limits: Some of the motif variants had earlier been found in reactive arthritis patients' fluid and blood. Disease-linked clones reportedly concentrated significantly in matched ankylosing spondylitis synovial fluid.

As the method for making TCR beta libraries, quantitative 5'-RACE with molecular barcodes was used. TCRdb recomputed calls from the 5' RACE reads with MiXCR, one row per CDR3 protein. In the table there are roughly 240,000 distinct CDR3 sequences, around 8% of which are singletons. Points on this clonotype: Its cognate antigen is unknown.

Germline loops: CDR1 SEHNR, CDR2 FQNEAQ (reference sequence). With 5 bases removed from V and 8 bases from J, the gap between germline ends came to 12 bases. The CDR3 consists of 12 residues. The sequencing sample was made of blood, either unsorted or a sorted T cell fraction (not recorded which). This TCR was sampled from a female donor with ankylosing spondylitis or in good health (not recorded which). This sequence joins TRBV7-9 and TRBJ1-1; tentatively, D is TRBD1 (6 bases). CDR3 coding DNA: TGTGCCAGCAGCCAGGGACACTTAGAAGCTTTCTTT. It specifies CASSQGHLEAFF.